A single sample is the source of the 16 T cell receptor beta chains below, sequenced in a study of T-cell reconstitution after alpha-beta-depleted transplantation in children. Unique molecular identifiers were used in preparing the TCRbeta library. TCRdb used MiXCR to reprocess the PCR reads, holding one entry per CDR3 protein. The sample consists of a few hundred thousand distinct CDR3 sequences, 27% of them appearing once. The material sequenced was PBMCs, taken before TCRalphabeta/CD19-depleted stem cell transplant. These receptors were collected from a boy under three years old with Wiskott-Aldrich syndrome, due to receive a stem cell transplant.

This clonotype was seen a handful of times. The CDR3 region is CASSRTGGNYGYTF. CDR3 nucleotides: TGTGCCAGCAGCAGGACAGGGGGCAACTATGGCTACACCTTC. The chain employs TRBV3-1 and TRBJ1-2; 11 bases map to TRBD1. V dropped 5 bases and J dropped 2; count of bases not matched to a gene: 1. Germline-derived CDR1 and CDR2 are LGHDT and YNNKEL (reference sequence). CDR3 size: 14 residues.

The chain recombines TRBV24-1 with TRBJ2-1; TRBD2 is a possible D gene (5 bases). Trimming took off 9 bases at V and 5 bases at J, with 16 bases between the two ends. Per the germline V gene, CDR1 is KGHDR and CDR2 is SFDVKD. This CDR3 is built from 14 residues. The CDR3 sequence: CATPWETQNNEQFF. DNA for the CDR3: TGTGCCACCCCATGGGAGACCCAAAACAATGAGCAGTTCTTC.

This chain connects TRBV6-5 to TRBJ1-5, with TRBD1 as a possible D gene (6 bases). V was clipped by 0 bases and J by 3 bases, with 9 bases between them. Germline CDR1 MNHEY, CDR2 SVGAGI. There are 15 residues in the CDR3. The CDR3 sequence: CASSYSMGANQPQHF. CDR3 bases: TGTGCCAGCAGTTACTCGATGGGGGCCAATCAGCCCCAGCATTTT.

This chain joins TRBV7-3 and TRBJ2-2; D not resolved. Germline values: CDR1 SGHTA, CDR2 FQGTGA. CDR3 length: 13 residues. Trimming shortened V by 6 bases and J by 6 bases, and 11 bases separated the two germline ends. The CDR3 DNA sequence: TGTGCCAGCAGTATAGAATGGTCCGGGGAGCTGTTTTTT. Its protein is CASSIEWSGELFF.

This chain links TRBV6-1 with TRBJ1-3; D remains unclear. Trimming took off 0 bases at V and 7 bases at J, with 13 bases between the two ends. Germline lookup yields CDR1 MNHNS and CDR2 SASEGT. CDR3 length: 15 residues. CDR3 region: CASSEAKKSWNTIYF. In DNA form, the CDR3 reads TGTGCCAGCAGTGAAGCGAAAAAGTCTTGGAACACCATATATTTT.

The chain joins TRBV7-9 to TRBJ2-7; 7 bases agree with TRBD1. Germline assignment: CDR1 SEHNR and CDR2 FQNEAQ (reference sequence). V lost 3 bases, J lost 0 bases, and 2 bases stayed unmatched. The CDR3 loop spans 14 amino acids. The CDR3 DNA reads TGTGCCAGCAGCTTCAGGGGGAGCTCCTACGAGCAGTACTTC. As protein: CASSFRGSSYEQYF.

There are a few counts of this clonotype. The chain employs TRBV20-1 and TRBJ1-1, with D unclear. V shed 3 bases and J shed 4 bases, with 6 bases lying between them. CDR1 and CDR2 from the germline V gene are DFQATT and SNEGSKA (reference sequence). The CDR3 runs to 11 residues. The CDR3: CSASFGTEAFF. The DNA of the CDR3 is TGCAGTGCTAGCTTTGGCACTGAAGCTTTCTTT.

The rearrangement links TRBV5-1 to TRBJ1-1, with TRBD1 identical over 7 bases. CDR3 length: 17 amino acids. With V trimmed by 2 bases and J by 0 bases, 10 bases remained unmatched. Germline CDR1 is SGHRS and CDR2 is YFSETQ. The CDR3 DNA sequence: TGCGCCAGCAGCTTAGGGACCGGGACAGCCATGAACACTGAAGCTTTCTTT. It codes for CASSLGTGTAMNTEAFF. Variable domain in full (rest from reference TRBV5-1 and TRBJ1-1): KAGVTQTPRYLIKTRGQQVTLSCSPISGHRSVSWYQQTPGQGLQFLFEYFSETQRNKGNFPGRFSGRQFSNSRSEMNVSTLELGDSALYLCASSLGTGTAMNTEAFFGQGTRLTVV.

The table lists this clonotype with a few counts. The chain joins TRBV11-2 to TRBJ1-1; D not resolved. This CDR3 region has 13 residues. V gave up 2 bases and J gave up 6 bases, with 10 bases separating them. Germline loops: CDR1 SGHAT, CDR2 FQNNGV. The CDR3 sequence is CASSLMGFAEAFF. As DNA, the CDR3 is TGTGCCAGCAGCTTAATGGGATTTGCTGAAGCTTTCTTT.

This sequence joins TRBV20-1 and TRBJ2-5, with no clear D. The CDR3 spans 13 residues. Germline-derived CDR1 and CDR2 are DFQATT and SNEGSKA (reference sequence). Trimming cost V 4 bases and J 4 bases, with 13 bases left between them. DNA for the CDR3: TGCAGTGCTACCGGGTCTCACGCAGAGACCCAGTACTTC. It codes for CSATGSHAETQYF.

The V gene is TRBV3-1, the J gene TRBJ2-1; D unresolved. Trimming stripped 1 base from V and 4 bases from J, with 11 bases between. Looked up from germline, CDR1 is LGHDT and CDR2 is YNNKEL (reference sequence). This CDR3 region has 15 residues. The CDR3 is CASSQGRIAYNEQFF. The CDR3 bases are TGTGCCAGCAGCCAAGGTCGAATAGCTTACAATGAGCAGTTCTTC.

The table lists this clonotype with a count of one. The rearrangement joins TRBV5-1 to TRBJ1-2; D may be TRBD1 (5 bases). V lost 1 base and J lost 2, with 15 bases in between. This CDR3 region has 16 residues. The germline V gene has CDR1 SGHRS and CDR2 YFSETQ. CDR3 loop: CASSLRSYGQNYGYTF. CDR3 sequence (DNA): TGCGCCAGCAGCTTGAGGAGTTATGGACAAAACTATGGCTACACCTTC.

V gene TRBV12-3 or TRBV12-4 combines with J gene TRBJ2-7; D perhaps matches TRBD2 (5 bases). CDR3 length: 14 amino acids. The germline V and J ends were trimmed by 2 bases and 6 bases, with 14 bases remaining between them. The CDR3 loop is CASSLMVGRGEQYF. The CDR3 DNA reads TGTGCCAGCAGTTTAATGGTAGGACGGGGCGAGCAGTACTTC.

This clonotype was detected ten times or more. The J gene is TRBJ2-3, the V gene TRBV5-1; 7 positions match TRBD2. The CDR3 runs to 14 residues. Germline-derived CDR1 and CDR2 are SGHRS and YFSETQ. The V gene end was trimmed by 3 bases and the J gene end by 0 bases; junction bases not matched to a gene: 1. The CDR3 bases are TGCGCCAGCAGCTCTAGCGGAAGCACAGATACGCAGTATTTT. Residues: CASSSSGSTDTQYF.

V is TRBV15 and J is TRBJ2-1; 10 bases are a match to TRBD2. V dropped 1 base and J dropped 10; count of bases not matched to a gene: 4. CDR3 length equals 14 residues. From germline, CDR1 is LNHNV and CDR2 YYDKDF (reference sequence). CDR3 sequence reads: CATSRGKTSGEQFF. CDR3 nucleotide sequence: TGTGCCACCAGCAGAGGAAAGACTAGCGGGGAGCAGTTCTTC.

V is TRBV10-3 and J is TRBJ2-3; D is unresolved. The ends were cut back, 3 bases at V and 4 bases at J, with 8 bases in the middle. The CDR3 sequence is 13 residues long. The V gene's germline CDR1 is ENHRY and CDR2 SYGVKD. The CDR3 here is CAISDLVADTQYF. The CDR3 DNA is TGTGCCATCAGTGATCTGGTGGCAGATACGCAGTATTTT.